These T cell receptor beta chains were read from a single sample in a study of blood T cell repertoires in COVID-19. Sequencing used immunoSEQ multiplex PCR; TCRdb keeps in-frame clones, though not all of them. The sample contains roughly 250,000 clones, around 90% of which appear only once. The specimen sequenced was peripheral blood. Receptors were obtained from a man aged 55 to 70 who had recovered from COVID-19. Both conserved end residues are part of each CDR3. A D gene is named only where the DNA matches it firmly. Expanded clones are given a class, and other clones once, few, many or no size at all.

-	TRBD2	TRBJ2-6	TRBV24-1	CATSGASGSGANVLTF	TGTGCCACTAGCGGGGCCTCTGGGTCTGGGGCCAACGTCCTGACTTTC
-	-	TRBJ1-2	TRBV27	CASSLLGGDHYGYTF	TGTGCCAGCAGTTTATTGGGCGGGGACCACTATGGCTACACCTTC
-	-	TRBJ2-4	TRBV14	CASSLAGVIAKNIQYF	TGTGCCAGCAGCCTAGCAGGGGTGATAGCCAAAAACATTCAGTACTTC
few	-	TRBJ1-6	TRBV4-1	CASSPPTGSPLHF	TGCGCCAGCAGCCCACCGACAGGCTCACCCCTCCACTTT
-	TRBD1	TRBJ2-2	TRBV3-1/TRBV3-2	CASRRQGITGELFF	TGTGCCAGCAGGCGACAGGGGATCACCGGGGAGCTGTTTTTT
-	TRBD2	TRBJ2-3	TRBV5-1	CASSFYSSGETRKGDTQYF	TGCGCCAGCAGCTTTTATTCTAGCGGGGAGACCAGAAAAGGGGATACGCAGTATTTT
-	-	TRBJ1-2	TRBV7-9	CASSLGGLRLSYGYTF	TGTGCCAGCAGCTTAGGGGGACTGCGTTTGAGCTATGGCTACACCTTC
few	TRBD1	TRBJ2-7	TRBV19	CASRGTGGTYEQYF	TGTGCCAGTAGAGGGACAGGGGGAACCTACGAGCAGTACTTC
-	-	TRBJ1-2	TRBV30	CAWSVLRAGGYTF	TGTGCCTGGAGTGTACTTAGGGCGGGCGGCTACACCTTC
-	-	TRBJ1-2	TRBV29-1	CSFGYGGKGYTF	TGCAGCTTTGGCTACGGGGGGAAGGGCTACACCTTC
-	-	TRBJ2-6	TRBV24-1	CATSGRPDRVSSGANVLTF	TGTGCCACCAGTGGGAGGCCGGACCGGGTGAGCTCTGGGGCCAACGTCCTGACTTTC
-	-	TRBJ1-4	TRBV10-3	CAISLTATEKLFF	TGTGCCATCAGTTTGACAGCCACGGAAAAACTGTTTTTT
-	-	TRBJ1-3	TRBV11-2	CASSLISTGTGNTIYF	TGTGCCAGCAGCTTAATTTCTACAGGGACTGGAAACACCATATATTTT
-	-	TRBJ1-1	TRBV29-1	CSVEWGRTEAFF	TGCAGCGTTGAATGGGGGAGGACTGAAGCTTTCTTT
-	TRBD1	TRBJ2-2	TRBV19	CASRRPSGTGGSTGELFF	TGTGCCAGTAGGCGACCATCCGGGACAGGGGGGAGCACCGGGGAGCTGTTTTTT
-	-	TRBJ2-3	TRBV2	CATAGSLDTQYF	TGTGCCACGGCCGGGTCTCTCGATACGCAGTATTTT
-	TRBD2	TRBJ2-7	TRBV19	CASSSAGGSYEQYF	TGTGCCAGTAGTTCCGCGGGGGGCTCCTACGAGCAGTACTTC
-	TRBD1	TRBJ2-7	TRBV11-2	CASSSGQERVHEQYF	TGTGCCAGCAGCTCCGGACAGGAAAGGGTCCACGAGCAGTACTTC
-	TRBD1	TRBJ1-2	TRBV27	CASSLLPTGNYGYTF	TGTGCCAGCAGTTTATTACCGACAGGGAACTATGGCTACACCTTC
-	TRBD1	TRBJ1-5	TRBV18	CASSPGTGDQPQHF	TGTGCCAGCTCACCGGGGACAGGGGATCAGCCCCAGCATTTT
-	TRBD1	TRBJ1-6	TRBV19	CASSREDRALGPLHF	TGTGCCAGTAGTAGAGAGGACAGGGCGTTGGGGCCCCTCCACTTT
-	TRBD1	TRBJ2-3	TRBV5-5	CASSPGRTGPDTQYF	TGTGCCAGCAGCCCGGGAAGGACAGGCCCAGATACGCAGTATTTT
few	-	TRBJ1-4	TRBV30	CAWGQEGMFNEKLFF	TGTGCCTGGGGTCAGGAAGGAATGTTCAATGAAAAACTGTTTTTT
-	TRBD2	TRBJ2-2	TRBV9	CASSVTSLNTGELFF	TGTGCCAGCAGCGTGACTAGCCTAAACACCGGGGAGCTGTTTTTT
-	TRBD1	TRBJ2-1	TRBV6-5	CASTGTDNNEQFF	TGTGCCAGCACAGGGACAGATAACAATGAGCAGTTCTTC
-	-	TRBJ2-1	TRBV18	CASSPPSGDGHEQFF	TGTGCCAGCTCACCACCTTCAGGGGACGGGCATGAGCAGTTCTTC
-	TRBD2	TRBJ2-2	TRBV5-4	CASSFGRGVNTGELFF	TGTGCCAGCAGCTTTGGGCGGGGGGTCAACACCGGGGAGCTGTTTTTT